Reported below is one TCR beta chain. Its antigen is undetermined. A single base separates this from a much larger clone, so it may be a read error. This record comes from a study of regulatory T cells in long-lasting Graves disease. Study-wide results and caveats: Preferential use of TRBV28, TRBJ1-2 and TRBJ2-5 was seen in persistent disease.

Germline CDR1 is SGHTA and CDR2 is FQGNSA. This CDR3 has 17 residues. The TCR beta library used iRepertoire HTBI primers with Arm-PCR amplification of CDR3. TCRdb processed the multiplex PCR reads anew with MiXCR; each CDR3 protein has one entry. The sample carries hundreds of thousands of distinct CDR3 sequences, 16% recorded once. Sample time point: newly diagnosed GD, antithyroid drugs for less than 3 months. Researchers made the TCR library from RNA that was extracted from PBMCs. Separately, the same data were catalogued under a study of T cells in Graves' hyperthyroidism and ophthalmopathy. That work adds: Within blood appeared most thyroid clonotypes that had expanded above 0.001. Patients with ophthalmopathy were separated from those with stable hyperthyroidism by a 13 V-J model. In validation, the model predicted ophthalmopathy. These predictions came a median approximately six months before onset.

The chain recombines TRBV7-2 with TRBJ2-4; D is perhaps TRBD1 or TRBD2 (5 bases each). The source material was peripheral blood mononuclear cells (PBMCs), sampled at new diagnosis, from a patient treated with antithyroid drugs. This clonotype was sampled from a woman in her thirties with Graves disease. The CDR3 here is CASSLVGGHGTNNIQYF. The CDR3 region has the DNA TGTGCCAGCAGCTTAGTGGGCGGCCACGGGACCAATAACATTCAGTACTTC. Filled out from reference TRBV7-2 and TRBJ2-4, the complete variable domain reads GAGVSQSPSNKVTEKGKDVELRCDPISGHTALYWYRQSLGQGLEFLIYFQGNSAPDKSGLPSDRFSAERTGGSVSTLTIQRTQQEDSAVYLCASSLVGGHGTNNIQYFGAGTRLSVL.